Listed here are 6 T cell receptor beta chains from one sample, sequenced in a study of T cell responses to AZD1222 COVID-19 vaccine. Data came from immunoSEQ multiplex PCR; TCRdb stores just in-frame clones and leaves some out. The table lists fewer than 70,000 clones, roughly 89% of them singletons. The material was peripheral blood, obtained 28 days after the second AZD1222 dose. These receptor sequences come from an adult who received the AZD1222 COVID-19 vaccine.

V gene TRBV6-2 or TRBV6-3 combines with J gene TRBJ2-7; a possible D gene is TRBD1 (6 bases). Germline-derived CDR1 and CDR2 are MNHEY and SVGEGT. This CDR3 region has 14 residues. Trimming cost V 0 bases and J 6 bases, with 12 bases left between them. CDR3 nucleotides: TGTGCCAGCAGTTACTCGGGACACTCCGTCGAGCAGTACTTC. It codes for CASSYSGHSVEQYF.

The rearrangement links TRBV6-2 or TRBV6-3 to TRBJ2-1; 9 bases are a match to TRBD1. The germline gives CDR1 MNHEY, CDR2 SVGEGT. The CDR3 consists of 17 residues. After removal of 2 bases from V and 1 base from J, the junction contained 6 bases not matched to a gene. The CDR3 DNA follows: TGTGCCAGCAGTTACGCTTCTGGGACAGGGTCCTACAATGAGCAGTTCTTC. Protein sequence: CASSYASGTGSYNEQFF.

The table lists this clone with a count of one. The J gene is TRBJ2-7, the V gene TRBV18; 7 bases agree with TRBD2. This CDR3 comprises 14 residues. Germline values: CDR1 KGHSH, CDR2 LQKENI. With 2 bases clipped from V and 0 bases from J, the junction kept 1 base outside the gene matches. CDR3 sequence: CASSPGTISYEQYF. The CDR3 coding sequence is TGTGCCAGCTCACCAGGGACTATCTCCTACGAGCAGTACTTC.

The table lists this clone with a count of one. The chain carries TRBV5-4 and TRBJ1-1; unclear D gene. The germline V and J ends were trimmed by 2 bases and 4 bases, with 6 bases remaining between them. The CDR3 extends over 12 amino acids. Germline V gives CDR1 SGHNT, CDR2 YYREEE (reference sequence). As DNA, the CDR3 is TGTGCCAGCAGCTTTAGTACCACTGAAGCTTTCTTT. Amino acids: CASSFSTTEAFF.

V gene TRBV7-2 combines with J gene TRBJ2-2; tentatively, D is TRBD2 (6 bases). V dropped 3 bases and J dropped 6 bases, with 8 bases sitting between them. CDR1 SGHTA and CDR2 FQGNSA come from the germline V gene. The CDR3 is 13 residues long. CDR3: CASSFSGSGELFF. The CDR3 DNA follows: TGTGCCAGCAGCTTCAGCGGGTCCGGGGAGCTGTTTTTT.

The chain combines TRBV19 with TRBJ2-4; the match to TRBD1 covers 7 bases. The CDR3 is made up of 16 amino acids. Trimming took 3 bases from V and 0 from J; bases not matched to a gene: 5. The germline V gene has CDR1 LNHDA and CDR2 SQIVND (reference sequence). CDR3 in DNA: TGTGCCAGTAGTATCCTGGGACAGCTAGCCAAAAACATTCAGTACTTC. Its protein is CASSILGQLAKNIQYF.